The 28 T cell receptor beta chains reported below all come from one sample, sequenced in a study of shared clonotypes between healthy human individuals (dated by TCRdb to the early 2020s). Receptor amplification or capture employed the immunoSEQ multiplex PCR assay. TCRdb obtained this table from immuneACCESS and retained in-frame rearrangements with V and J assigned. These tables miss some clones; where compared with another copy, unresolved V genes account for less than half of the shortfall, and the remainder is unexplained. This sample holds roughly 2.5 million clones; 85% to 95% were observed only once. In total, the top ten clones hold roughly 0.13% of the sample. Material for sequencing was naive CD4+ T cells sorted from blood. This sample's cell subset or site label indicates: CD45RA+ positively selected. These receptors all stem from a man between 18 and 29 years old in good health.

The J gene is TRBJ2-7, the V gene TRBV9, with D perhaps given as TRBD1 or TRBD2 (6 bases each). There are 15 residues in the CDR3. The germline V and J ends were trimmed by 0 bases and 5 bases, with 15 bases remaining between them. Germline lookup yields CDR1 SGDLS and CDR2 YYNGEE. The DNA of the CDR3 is TGTGCCAGCAGCGTAGAGGGGCAGGGGAGGAACGAGCAGTACTTC. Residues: CASSVEGQGRNEQYF. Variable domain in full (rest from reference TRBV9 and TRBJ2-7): DSGVTQTPKHLITATGQRVTLRCSPRSGDLSVYWYQQSLDQGLQFLIQYYNGEERAKGNILERFSAQQFPDLHSELNLSSLELGDSALYFCASSVEGQGRNEQYFGPGTRLTVT.

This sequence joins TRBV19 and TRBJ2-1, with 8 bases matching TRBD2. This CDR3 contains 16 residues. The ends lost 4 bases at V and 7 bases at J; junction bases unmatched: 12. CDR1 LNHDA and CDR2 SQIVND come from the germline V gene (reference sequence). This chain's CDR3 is CASSRIAAGGRNEQFF. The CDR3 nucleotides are TGTGCCAGTAGTAGAATAGCGGCGGGGGGCCGGAATGAGCAGTTCTTC.

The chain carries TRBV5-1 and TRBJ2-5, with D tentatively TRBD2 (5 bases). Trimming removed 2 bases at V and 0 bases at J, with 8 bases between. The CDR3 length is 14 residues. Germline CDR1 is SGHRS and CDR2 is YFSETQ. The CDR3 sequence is CASSFPGNQETQYF. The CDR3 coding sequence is TGCGCCAGCAGCTTCCCGGGGAACCAAGAGACCCAGTACTTC.

This CDR3 reads CAISGASNTEAFF. The CDR3 bases are TGTGCCATCAGTGGTGCCTCTAACACTGAAGCTTTCTTT. The chain combines TRBV10-3 with TRBJ1-1; no reliable D call. Trimming removed 4 bases from V and 2 bases from J, with 8 bases in between. Looked up from germline, CDR1 is ENHRY and CDR2 is SYGVKD. The CDR3 consists of 13 residues.

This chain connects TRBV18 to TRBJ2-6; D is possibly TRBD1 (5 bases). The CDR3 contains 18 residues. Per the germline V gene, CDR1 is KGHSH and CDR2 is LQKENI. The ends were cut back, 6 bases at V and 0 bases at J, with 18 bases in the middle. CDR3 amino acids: CASSQTLDSVSGANVLTF. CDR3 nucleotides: TGTGCCAGCTCCCAAACCCTTGACAGCGTCTCTGGGGCCAACGTCCTGACTTTC.

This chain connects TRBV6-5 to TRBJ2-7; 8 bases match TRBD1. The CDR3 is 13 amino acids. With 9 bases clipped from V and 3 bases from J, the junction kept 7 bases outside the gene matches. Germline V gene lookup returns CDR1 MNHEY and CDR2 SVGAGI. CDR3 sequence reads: CASSGTGRYEQYF. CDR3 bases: TGTGCCAGTTCCGGGACAGGACGCTACGAGCAGTACTTC.

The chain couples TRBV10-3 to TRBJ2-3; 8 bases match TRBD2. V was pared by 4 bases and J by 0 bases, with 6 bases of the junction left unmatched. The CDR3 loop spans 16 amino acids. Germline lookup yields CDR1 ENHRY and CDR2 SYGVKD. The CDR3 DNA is TGTGCCATCAGTGGACTAGCGCTCTCTAGCACAGATACGCAGTATTTT. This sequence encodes CAISGLALSSTDTQYF.

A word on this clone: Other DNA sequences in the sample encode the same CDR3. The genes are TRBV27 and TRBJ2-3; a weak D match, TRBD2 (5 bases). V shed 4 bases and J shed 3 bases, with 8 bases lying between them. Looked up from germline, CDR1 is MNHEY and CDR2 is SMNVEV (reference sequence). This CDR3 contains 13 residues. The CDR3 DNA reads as TGTGCCAGCAGTTCACTAGGGACAGATACGCAGTATTTT. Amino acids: CASSSLGTDTQYF.

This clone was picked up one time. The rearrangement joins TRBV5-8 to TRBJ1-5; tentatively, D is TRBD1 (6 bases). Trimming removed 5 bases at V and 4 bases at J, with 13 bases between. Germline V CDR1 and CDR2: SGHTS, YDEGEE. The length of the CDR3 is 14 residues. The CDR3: CASRDRQNNQPQHF. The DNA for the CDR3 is TGTGCCAGCAGGGACAGACAAAATAATCAGCCCCAGCATTTT.

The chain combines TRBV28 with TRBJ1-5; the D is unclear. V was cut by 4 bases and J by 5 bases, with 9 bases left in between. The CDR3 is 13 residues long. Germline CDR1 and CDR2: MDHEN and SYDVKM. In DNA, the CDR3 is TGTGCCAGCAGTTGGGGAAACGATCAGCCCCAGCATTTT. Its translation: CASSWGNDQPQHF.

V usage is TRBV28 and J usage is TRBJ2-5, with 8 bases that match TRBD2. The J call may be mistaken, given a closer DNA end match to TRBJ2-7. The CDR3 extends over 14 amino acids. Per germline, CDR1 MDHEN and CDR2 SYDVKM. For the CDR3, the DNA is TGTGCCAGCGGTTCCCCGGGGGGGATCTACGAGCAGTACTTC. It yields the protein CASGSPGGIYEQYF.

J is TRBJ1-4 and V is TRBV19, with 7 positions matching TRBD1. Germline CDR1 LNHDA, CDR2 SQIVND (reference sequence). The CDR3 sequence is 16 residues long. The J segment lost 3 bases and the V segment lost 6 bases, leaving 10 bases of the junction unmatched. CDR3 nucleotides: TGTGCCAGTAGCTCCCAGGGGGGGCCGCCTAATGAAAAACTGTTTTTT. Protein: CASSSQGGPPNEKLFF.

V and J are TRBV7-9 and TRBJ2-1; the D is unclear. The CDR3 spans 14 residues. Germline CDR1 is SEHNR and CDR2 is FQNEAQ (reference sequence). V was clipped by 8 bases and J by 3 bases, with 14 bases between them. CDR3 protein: CASGWEGFYNEQFF. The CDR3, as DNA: TGTGCCAGCGGCTGGGAAGGGTTCTACAATGAGCAGTTCTTC.

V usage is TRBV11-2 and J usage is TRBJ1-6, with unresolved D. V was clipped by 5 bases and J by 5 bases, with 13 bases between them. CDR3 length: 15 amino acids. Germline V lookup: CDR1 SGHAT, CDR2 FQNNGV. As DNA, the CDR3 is TGTGCCAGCAGCGCGGCGAGACGAGATAATTCACCCCTCCACTTT. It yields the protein CASSAARRDNSPLHF.

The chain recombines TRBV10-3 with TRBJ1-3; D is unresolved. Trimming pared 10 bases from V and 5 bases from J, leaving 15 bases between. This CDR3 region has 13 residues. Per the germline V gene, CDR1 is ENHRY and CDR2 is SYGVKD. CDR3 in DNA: TGTGCCACCCTGGAAGGTACAAGAAACACCATATATTTT. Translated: CATLEGTRNTIYF.

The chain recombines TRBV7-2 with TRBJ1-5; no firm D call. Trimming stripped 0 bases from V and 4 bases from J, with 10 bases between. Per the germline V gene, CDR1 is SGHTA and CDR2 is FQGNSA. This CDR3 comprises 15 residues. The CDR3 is CASSLAIVLNQPQHF. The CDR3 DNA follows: TGTGCCAGCAGCTTAGCGATAGTTTTAAATCAGCCCCAGCATTTT.

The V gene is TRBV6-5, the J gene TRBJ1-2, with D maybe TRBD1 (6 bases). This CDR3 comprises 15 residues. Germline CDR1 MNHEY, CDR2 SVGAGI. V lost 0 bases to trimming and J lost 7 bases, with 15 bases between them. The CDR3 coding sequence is TGTGCCAGCAGTTACTCAGGGGACACCTTAGTTGGCTACACCTTC. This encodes CASSYSGDTLVGYTF.

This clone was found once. CDR3 region: CASSAGPRNTEAFF. In DNA form, the CDR3 reads TGCGCCAGCAGTGCGGGACCTCGGAACACTGAAGCTTTCTTT. The V gene is TRBV10-1, the J gene TRBJ1-1, with D perhaps matching TRBD1 (5 bases). The ends were cut back, 4 bases at V and 1 base at J, with 10 bases in the middle. The germline CDR1 and CDR2 sequences are WNHNN and SYGVQD (reference sequence). The length of the CDR3 is 14 residues.

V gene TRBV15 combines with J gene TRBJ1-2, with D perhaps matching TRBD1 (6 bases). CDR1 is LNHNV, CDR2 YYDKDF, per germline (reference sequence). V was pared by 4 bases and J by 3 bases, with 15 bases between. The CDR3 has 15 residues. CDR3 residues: CATSTRGVIDYGYTF. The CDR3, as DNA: TGTGCCACCAGCACGAGGGGGGTTATAGACTATGGCTACACCTTC.

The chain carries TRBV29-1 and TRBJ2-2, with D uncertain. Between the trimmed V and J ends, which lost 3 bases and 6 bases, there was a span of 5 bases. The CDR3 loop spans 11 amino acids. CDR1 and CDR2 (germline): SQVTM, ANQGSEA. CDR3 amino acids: CSVEGSGELFF. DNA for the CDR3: TGCAGCGTTGAGGGTTCCGGGGAGCTGTTTTTT.

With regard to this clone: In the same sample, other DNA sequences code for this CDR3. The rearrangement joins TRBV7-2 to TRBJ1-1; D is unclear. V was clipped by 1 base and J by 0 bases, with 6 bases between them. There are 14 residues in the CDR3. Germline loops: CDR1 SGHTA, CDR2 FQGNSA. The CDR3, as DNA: TGTGCCAGCAGCTTAGACGGCTTGAACACTGAAGCTTTCTTT. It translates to CASSLDGLNTEAFF.

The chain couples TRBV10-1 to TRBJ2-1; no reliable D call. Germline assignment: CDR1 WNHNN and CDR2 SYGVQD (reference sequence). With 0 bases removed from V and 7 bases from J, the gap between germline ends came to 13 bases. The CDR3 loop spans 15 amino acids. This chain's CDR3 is CASSESSLRTNEQFF. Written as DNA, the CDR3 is TGCGCCAGCAGTGAGTCGAGTCTACGCACGAATGAGCAGTTCTTC.

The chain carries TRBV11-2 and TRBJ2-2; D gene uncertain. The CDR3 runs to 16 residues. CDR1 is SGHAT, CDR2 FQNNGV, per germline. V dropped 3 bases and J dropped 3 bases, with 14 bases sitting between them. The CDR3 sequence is CASSLSVSQYTGELFF. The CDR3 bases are TGTGCCAGCAGCTTGTCTGTGTCACAGTACACCGGGGAGCTGTTTTTT. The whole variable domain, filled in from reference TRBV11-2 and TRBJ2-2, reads EAGVAQSPRYKIIEKRQSVAFWCNPISGHATLYWYQQILGQGPKLLIQFQNNGVVDDSQLPKDRFSAERLKGVDSTLKIQPAKLEDSAVYLCASSLSVSQYTGELFFGEGSRLTVL.

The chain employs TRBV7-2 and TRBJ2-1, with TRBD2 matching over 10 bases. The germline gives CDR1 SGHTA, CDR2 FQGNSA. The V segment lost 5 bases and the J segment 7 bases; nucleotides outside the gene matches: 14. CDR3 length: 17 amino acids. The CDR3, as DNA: TGTGCCAGCAGCCCCCCAGCGGGAGGGCCGTTAAGTAATGAGCAGTTCTTC. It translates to CASSPPAGGPLSNEQFF.

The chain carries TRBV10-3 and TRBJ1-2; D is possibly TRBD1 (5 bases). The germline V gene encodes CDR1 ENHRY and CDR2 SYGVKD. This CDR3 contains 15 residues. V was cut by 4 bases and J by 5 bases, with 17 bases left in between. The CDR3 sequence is CAISGGDDGVYGYTF. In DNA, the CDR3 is TGTGCCATCAGTGGGGGGGACGACGGAGTTTATGGCTACACCTTC.

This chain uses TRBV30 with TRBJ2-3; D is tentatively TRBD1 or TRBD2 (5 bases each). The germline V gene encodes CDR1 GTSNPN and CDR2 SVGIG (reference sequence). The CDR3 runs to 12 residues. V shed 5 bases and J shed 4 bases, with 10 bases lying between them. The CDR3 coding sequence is TGTGCCTGGGGACCGGGGCCAGATACGCAGTATTTT. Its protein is CAWGPGPDTQYF.

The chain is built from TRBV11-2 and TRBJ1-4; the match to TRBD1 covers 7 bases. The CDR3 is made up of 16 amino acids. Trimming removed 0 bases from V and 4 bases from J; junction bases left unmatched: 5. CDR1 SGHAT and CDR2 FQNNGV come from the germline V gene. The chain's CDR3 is CASSLEQGSGNEKLFF. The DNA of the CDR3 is TGTGCCAGCAGCTTAGAACAGGGGTCGGGTAATGAAAAACTGTTTTTT.

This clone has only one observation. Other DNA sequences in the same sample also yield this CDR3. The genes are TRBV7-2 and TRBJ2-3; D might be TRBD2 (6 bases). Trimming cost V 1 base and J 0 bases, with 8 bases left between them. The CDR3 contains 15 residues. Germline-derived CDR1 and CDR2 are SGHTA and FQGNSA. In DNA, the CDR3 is TGTGCCAGCAGCTTAGTTGGGGGGAGCACAGATACGCAGTATTTT. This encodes CASSLVGGSTDTQYF.